This TCR beta chain was sequenced in a study of regulatory T cells in long-lasting Graves disease. Study-level findings and limits: Persistent disease showed a preference for TRBV28, TRBJ1-2 and TRBJ2-5. With approximately 2,500 shared public clonotypes, persistent patients exceeded new patients, who shared more than 900.

This clonotype was detected ten times or more. What it binds is not known. Relying on iRepertoire HTBI primers and Arm-PCR of CDR3 regions, the team built TCR beta libraries. TCRdb reprocessed the multiplex PCR reads via MiXCR and lists one record per CDR3 protein. The table has 420,000 or so distinct CDR3 sequences, about 16% seen once. Time point specified: newly diagnosed GD, antithyroid drugs for less than 3 months. RNA extracted from PBMCs served as the sequencing template. The germline V gene has CDR1 MDHEN and CDR2 SYDVKM. The CDR3 sequence is 17 residues long. V lost 5 bases to trimming and J lost 0 bases, with 20 bases between them. This same sample was also part of a study on T cells in Graves' hyperthyroidism and ophthalmopathy. From that second work: The majority of expanded thyroid clonotypes above 0.001 also appeared in blood.

The chain links TRBV28 to TRBJ2-7; D unresolved. The clonotype originates from a woman aged 18-35 years with Graves disease. The sequencing used peripheral blood mononuclear cells (PBMCs), collected at new diagnosis, from a patient treated with antithyroid drugs. CDR3 loop: CASSGQSYRLNSYEQYF. CDR3 DNA: TGTGCCAGCAGTGGTCAGTCCTACCGACTCAACTCCTACGAGCAGTACTTC.